These 13 T cell receptor beta chains originate from one sample sequenced in a study of T cell responses to AZD1222 COVID-19 vaccine. Measured with immunoSEQ multiplex PCR; TCRdb has only the in-frame clones, and not every one. Here the sample spans 150,000 to 200,000 clones, 90% to 95% being singletons. This material consisted of peripheral blood, taken 28 days after the second AZD1222 dose. These receptor sequences come from an adult who received the AZD1222 COVID-19 vaccine.

The chain is built from TRBV9 and TRBJ1-1; 8 bases align to TRBD1. The CDR3 spans 15 residues. The trim removed 3 bases at V and 0 bases at J, leaving 4 bases unmatched. CDR1 is SGDLS and CDR2 is YYNGEE in the germline V gene. CDR3 protein: CASSAGQDMNTEAFF. The DNA for the CDR3 is TGTGCCAGCAGCGCGGGACAGGACATGAACACTGAAGCTTTCTTT. The complete variable domain, with remaining parts taken from reference TRBV9 and TRBJ1-1, reads DSGVTQTPKHLITATGQRVTLRCSPRSGDLSVYWYQQSLDQGLQFLIQYYNGEERAKGNILERFSAQQFPDLHSELNLSSLELGDSALYFCASSAGQDMNTEAFFGQGTRLTVV.

The V and J genes are TRBV5-1 and TRBJ2-7; either TRBD1 or TRBD2 may supply D (5 bases each). CDR3 length: 15 amino acids. CDR1 is SGHRS and CDR2 is YFSETQ in the germline V gene. Trimming took 3 bases from V and 2 from J, leaving 15 bases between them. The CDR3 here is CASSSFGAAAYEQYF. Written as DNA, the CDR3 is TGCGCCAGCAGCTCCTTCGGGGCGGCGGCCTACGAGCAGTACTTC.

The genes are TRBV3-1 (or the pseudogene TRBV3-2) and TRBJ2-2; 8 bases match TRBD2. Germline V CDR1 and CDR2: LGHDT, YNNKEL (reference sequence). The CDR3 is 14 residues long. With 6 bases clipped from V and 4 bases from J, the junction kept 4 bases outside the gene matches. This chain's CDR3 is CASRRAGGTGELFF. CDR3 in DNA: TGTGCCAGCAGGAGGGCGGGAGGCACCGGGGAGCTGTTTTTT.

This chain links TRBV4-1 with TRBJ2-5, with D maybe TRBD1 (6 bases). The CDR3 loop spans 16 amino acids. The V gene lost 1 base and the J gene lost 4 bases, with 16 bases spanning the gap. Per the germline V gene, CDR1 is MGHRA and CDR2 is YSYEKL. The CDR3 is CASSQGSDRRTETQYF. CDR3 bases: TGCGCCAGCAGCCAAGGTTCTGACAGGCGGACAGAGACCCAGTACTTC.

The CDR3: CASITGTGSYNEQFF. DNA for the CDR3: TGCGCCAGCATCACCGGGACAGGCTCCTACAATGAGCAGTTCTTC. This chain uses TRBV5-1 with TRBJ2-1; 8 bases line up with TRBD1. This CDR3 region has 15 residues. Trimming cost V 6 bases and J 0 bases; bases outside gene matches: 5. Germline V lookup: CDR1 SGHRS, CDR2 YFSETQ.

The chain couples TRBV19 to TRBJ1-5; D possibly corresponds to TRBD1 (5 bases). This CDR3 comprises 17 residues. V was pared by 10 bases and J by 5 bases, with 27 bases between. Germline lookup yields CDR1 LNHDA and CDR2 SQIVND (reference sequence). In DNA, the CDR3 is TGTGCCACTATGGGGGGTGGGGTTCTAGAGTCCGATCAGCCCCAGCATTTT. It is translated as CATMGGGVLESDQPQHF.

The genes are TRBV12-5 and TRBJ2-1; D possibly matches TRBD1 or TRBD2 (6 bases each). The length of the CDR3 is 21 residues. Germline values: CDR1 LGHNT, CDR2 FRNRAP. V lost 0 bases and J lost 4, with 28 bases in between. The CDR3 nucleotides are TGTGCTAGTGGTTTGGTACTTCGGGGGCTAGCTCTTTCGGGCCGTTACAATGAGCAGTTCTTC. This translates into CASGLVLRGLALSGRYNEQFF. Full variable domain (outside the CDR3, taken from reference TRBV12-5 and TRBJ2-1): DARVTQTPRHKVTEMGQEVTMRCQPILGHNTVFWYRQTMMQGLELLAYFRNRAPLDDSGMPKDRFSAEMPDATLATLKIQPSEPRDSAVYFCASGLVLRGLALSGRYNEQFFGPGTRLTVL.

This clone was observed a single time. This chain links TRBV7-9 with TRBJ1-4; the D gene is possibly TRBD1 (5 bases). Germline V gene sequence: CDR1 SEHNR, CDR2 FQNEAQ (reference sequence). V shed 5 bases and J shed 0 bases, with 10 bases lying between them. The length of the CDR3 is 15 residues. CDR3 loop: CASSPRQTTNEKLFF. In nucleotides, the CDR3 is TGTGCCAGCAGCCCGCGACAGACAACTAATGAAAAACTGTTTTTT.

The V and J genes are TRBV27 and TRBJ2-1, with 12 bases that match TRBD2. Germline CDR1 MNHEY, CDR2 SMNVEV (reference sequence). The CDR3 consists of 14 residues. Trimming at V came to 8 bases and at J to 4 bases, leaving 3 bases not matched to a gene. The CDR3 DNA sequence: TGTGCCAGCCAAGGGACTAGCGGGTACAATGAGCAGTTCTTC. Amino acid sequence: CASQGTSGYNEQFF.

The genes are TRBV7-2 and TRBJ2-3, with a weak D call TRBD2 (5 bases). The CDR3 extends over 13 amino acids. V lost 4 bases, J lost 11 bases, and 16 bases lay in between. The germline CDR1 and CDR2 sequences are SGHTA and FQGNSA. This CDR3 reads CASSSIEGAGQYF. The DNA for the CDR3 is TGTGCCAGCAGCTCAATAGAGGGTGCCGGGCAGTATTTT. Complete variable domain (other parts from reference TRBV7-2 and TRBJ2-3): GAGVSQSPSNKVTEKGKDVELRCDPISGHTALYWYRQSLGQGLEFLIYFQGNSAPDKSGLPSDRFSAERTGGSVSTLTIQRTQQEDSAVYLCASSSIEGAGQYFGPGTRLTVL.

The chain combines TRBV11-2 with TRBJ2-7, with D possibly being TRBD2 (6 bases). This CDR3 comprises 14 residues. Germline assignment: CDR1 SGHAT and CDR2 FQNNGV. Between the trimmed V and J ends, which lost 1 base and 2 bases, there was a span of 9 bases. The CDR3 bases are TGTGCCAGCAGCTTAGGGAGGGCTACCTACGAGCAGTACTTC. Its translation is CASSLGRATYEQYF.

The V gene is TRBV6-6, the J gene TRBJ2-2; D uncertain. The CDR3 is 14 residues long. Germline lookup yields CDR1 MNHNY and CDR2 SVGAGI (reference sequence). V lost 0 bases and J lost 6, with 8 bases in between. The CDR3 reads CASSYSTESGELFF. DNA of the CDR3: TGTGCCAGCAGTTACTCGACGGAGTCCGGGGAGCTGTTTTTT.

In nucleotides, the CDR3 is TGTGCCAGCAGCTGGACCCCGTCGGGGAGCTACAATGAGCAGTTCTTC. Translated, it gives CASSWTPSGSYNEQFF. The V call is TRBV6-2 or TRBV6-3, the J call TRBJ2-1; maybe TRBD2 (5 bases). V gave up 6 bases and J gave up 3 bases, with 18 bases separating them. This CDR3 contains 16 residues. Germline V gives CDR1 MNHEY, CDR2 SVGEGT.